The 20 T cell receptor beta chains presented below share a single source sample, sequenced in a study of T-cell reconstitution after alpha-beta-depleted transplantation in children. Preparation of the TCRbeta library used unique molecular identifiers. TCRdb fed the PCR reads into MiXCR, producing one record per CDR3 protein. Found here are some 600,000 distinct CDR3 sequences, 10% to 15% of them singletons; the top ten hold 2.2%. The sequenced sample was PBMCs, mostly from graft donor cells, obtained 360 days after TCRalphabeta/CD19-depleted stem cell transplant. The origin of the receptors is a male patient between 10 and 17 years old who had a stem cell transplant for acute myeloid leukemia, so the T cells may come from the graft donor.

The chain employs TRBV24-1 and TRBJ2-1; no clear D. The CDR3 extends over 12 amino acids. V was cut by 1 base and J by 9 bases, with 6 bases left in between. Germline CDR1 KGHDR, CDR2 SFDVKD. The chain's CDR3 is CATSDLPSEQFF. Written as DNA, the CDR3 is TGTGCCACCAGTGATTTACCCAGTGAGCAGTTCTTC.

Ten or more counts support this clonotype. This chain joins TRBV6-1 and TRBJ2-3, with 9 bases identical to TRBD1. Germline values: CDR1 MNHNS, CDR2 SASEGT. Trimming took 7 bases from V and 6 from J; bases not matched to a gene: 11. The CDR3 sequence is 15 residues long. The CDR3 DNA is TGTGCCAGCATCCCTGGGGACAGGGTGGTGGATACGCAGTATTTT. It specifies CASIPGDRVVDTQYF.

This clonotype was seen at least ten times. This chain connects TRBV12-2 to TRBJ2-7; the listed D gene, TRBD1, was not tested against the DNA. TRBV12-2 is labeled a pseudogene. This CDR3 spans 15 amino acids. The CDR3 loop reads CASRLSQRRSVEQYF. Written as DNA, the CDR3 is TGTGCAAGTCGCTTATCCCAGCGCCGGTCAGTGGAGCAGTACTTC.

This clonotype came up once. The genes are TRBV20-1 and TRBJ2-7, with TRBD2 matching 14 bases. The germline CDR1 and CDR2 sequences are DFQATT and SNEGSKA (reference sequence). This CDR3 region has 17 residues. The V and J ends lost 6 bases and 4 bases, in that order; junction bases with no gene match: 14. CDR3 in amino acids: CSALKGLAGAQVYEQYF. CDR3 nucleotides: TGCAGTGCCCTAAAGGGACTAGCGGGAGCACAAGTTTACGAGCAGTACTTC.

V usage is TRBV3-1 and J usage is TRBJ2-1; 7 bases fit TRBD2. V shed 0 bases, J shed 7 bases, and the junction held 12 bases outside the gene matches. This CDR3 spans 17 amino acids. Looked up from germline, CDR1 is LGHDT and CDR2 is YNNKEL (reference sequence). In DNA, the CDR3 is TGTGCCAGCAGCCAAGATAAACGCGGGAGTGCCGGGAATGAGCAGTTCTTC. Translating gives CASSQDKRGSAGNEQFF.

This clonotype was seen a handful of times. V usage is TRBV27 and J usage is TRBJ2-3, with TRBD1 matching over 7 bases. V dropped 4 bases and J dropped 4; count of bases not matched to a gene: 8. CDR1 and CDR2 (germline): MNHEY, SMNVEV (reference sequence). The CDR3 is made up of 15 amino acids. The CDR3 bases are TGTGCCAGCAGTTCGACAGGGTGGGGGCCAGATACGCAGTATTTT. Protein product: CASSSTGWGPDTQYF.

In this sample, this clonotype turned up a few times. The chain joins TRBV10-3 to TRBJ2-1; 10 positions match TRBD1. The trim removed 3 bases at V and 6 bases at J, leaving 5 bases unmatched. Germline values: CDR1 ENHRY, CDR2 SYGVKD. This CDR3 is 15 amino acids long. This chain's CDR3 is CAISEDRGRSNEQFF. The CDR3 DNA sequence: TGTGCCATCAGTGAAGACAGGGGGCGAAGCAATGAGCAGTTCTTC.

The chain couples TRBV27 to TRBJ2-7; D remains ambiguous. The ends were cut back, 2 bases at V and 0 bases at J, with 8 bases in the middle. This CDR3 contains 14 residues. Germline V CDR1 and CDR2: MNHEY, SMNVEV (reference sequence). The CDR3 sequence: CASSLQISSYEQYF. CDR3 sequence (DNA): TGTGCCAGCAGTTTACAGATAAGCTCCTACGAGCAGTACTTC.

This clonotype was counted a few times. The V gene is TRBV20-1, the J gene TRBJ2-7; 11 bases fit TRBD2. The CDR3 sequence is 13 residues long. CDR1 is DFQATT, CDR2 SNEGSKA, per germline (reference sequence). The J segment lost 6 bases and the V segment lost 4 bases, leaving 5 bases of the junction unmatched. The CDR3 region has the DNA TGCAGTGCTAACGTAGCGGGAGGGGGCGAGCAGTACTTC. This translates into CSANVAGGGEQYF.

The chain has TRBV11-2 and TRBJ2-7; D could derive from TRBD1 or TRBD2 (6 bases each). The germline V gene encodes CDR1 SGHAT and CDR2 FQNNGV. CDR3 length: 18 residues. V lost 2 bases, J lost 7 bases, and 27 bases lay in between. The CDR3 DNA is TGTGCCAGCAGCTTATTCTCCCTTCGACTGGTGGGGGGCTTGGAGCAGTACTTC. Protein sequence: CASSLFSLRLVGGLEQYF.

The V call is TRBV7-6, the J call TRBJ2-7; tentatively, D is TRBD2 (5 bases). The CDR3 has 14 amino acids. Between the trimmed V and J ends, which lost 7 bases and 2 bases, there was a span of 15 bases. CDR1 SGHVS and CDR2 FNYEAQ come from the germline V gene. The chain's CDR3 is CASTHEVGAYEQYF. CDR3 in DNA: TGTGCCAGCACCCACGAGGTGGGAGCCTACGAGCAGTACTTC.

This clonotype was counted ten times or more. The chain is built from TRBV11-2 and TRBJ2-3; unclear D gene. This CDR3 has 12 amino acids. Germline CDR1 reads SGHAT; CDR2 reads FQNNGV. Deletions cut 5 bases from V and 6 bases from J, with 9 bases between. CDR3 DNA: TGTGCCAGCAGCGTCACGTGGGATACGCAGTATTTT. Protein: CASSVTWDTQYF.

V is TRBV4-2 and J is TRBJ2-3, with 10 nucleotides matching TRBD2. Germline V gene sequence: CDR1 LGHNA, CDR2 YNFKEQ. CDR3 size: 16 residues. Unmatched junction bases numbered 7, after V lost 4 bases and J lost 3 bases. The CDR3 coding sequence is TGTGCCAGCAGCCTAGCTAGCGGGGGTAGTACAGATACGCAGTATTTT. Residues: CASSLASGGSTDTQYF.

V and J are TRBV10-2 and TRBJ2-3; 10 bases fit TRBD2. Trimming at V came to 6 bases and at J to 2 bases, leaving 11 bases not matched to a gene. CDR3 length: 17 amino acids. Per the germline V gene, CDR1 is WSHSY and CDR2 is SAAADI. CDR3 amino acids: CASRWTSGGYYTDTQYF. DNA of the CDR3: TGCGCCAGCAGGTGGACTAGCGGAGGATATTACACAGATACGCAGTATTTT.

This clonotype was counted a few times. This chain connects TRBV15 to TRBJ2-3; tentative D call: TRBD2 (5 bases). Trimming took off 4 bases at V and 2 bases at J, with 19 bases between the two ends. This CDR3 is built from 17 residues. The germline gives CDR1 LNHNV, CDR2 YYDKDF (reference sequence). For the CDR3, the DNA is TGTGCCACCAGCACCTGGTGGAACAAGGACTTCACAGATACGCAGTATTTT. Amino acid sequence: CATSTWWNKDFTDTQYF. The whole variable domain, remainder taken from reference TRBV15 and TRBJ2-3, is DAMVIQNPRYQVTQFGKPVTLSCSQTLNHNVMYWYQQKSSQAPKLLFHYYDKDFNNEADTPDNFQSRRPNTSFCFLDIRSPGLGDTAMYLCATSTWWNKDFTDTQYFGPGTRLTVL.

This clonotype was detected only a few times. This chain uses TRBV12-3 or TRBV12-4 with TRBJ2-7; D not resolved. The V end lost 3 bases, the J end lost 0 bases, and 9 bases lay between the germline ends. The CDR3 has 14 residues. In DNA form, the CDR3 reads TGTGCCAGCAGTTTCGACAAGTACTCCTACGAGCAGTACTTC. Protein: CASSFDKYSYEQYF.

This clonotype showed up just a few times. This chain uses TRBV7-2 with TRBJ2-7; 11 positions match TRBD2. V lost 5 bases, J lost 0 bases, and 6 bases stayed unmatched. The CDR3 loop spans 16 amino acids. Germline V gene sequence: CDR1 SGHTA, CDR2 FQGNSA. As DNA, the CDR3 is TGTGCCAGCAGCAGATCTAGCGGGGGGAGCTCCTACGAGCAGTACTTC. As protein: CASSRSSGGSSYEQYF.

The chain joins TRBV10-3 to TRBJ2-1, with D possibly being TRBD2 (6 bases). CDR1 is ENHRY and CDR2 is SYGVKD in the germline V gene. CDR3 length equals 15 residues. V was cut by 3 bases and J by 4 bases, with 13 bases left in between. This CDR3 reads CAISDGLSGYNEQFF. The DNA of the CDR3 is TGTGCCATCAGTGACGGTCTTAGCGGTTACAATGAGCAGTTCTTC.

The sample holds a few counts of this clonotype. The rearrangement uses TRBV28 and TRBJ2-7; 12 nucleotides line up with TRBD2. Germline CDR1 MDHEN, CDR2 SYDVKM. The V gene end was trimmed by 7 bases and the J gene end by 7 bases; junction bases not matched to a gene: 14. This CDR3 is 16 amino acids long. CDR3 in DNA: TGTGCCAGCACGAGACGCCGACTAGCGGGAGTTTGGGAGCAGTACTTC. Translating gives CASTRRRLAGVWEQYF.

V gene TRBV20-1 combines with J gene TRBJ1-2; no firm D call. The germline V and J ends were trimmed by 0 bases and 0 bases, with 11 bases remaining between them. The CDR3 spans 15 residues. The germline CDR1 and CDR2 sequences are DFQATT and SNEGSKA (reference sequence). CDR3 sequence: CSARDVWEPNYGYTF. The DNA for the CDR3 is TGCAGTGCTAGAGATGTTTGGGAGCCTAACTATGGCTACACCTTC.